The T cell receptor (beta chain) under discussion was sequenced for a study of CD8 T cells in ankylosing spondylitis. Study results and caveats: Several highly homologous variants made up a TCR beta motif, and this motif appeared characteristic of ankylosing spondylitis blood. Earlier studies detected some motif variants in reactive arthritis synovial fluid and blood. Matched ankylosing spondylitis synovial fluid reportedly showed significant enrichment of disease-linked clones. Within peripheral blood, clones linked to disease were CD8+ and relatively rare.

With respect to this clonotype: The antigen is unknown.

V dropped 4 bases and J dropped 3; count of bases not matched to a gene: 0. CDR3 length: 13 residues. Germline-derived CDR1 and CDR2 are ENHRY and SYGVKD. TCRdb re-called the 5' RACE reads with MiXCR, one entry per CDR3 protein. The table has hundreds of thousands of distinct CDR3 sequences, roughly 12% seen once. The source material was blood, either unsorted or a sorted T cell fraction (not recorded which). This chain connects TRBV10-3 to TRBJ2-5; 9 nucleotides line up with TRBD2. This receptor was taken from a male donor with ankylosing spondylitis. The CDR3 coding sequence is TGTGCCATCAGTGGACTAGCGGAAGAGACCCAGTACTTC. Protein: CAISGLAEETQYF.